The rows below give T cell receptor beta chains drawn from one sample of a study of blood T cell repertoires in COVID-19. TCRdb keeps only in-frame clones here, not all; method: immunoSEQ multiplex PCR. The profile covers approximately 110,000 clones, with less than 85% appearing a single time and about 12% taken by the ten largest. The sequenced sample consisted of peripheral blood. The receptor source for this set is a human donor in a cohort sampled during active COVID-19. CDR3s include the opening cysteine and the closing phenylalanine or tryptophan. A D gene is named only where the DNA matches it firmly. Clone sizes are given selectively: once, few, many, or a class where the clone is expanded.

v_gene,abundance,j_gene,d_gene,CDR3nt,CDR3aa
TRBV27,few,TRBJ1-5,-,TGTGCCAGCAGTTTATCCAGTAATCAGCCCCAGCATTTT,CASSLSSNQPQHF
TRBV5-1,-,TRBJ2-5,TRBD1,TGCGCCAGCAGCAACCGACAGGGGGCGGGGGAGACCCAGTACTTC,CASSNRQGAGETQYF
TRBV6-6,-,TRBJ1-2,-,TGTGCCAGCAGCCAGTGGAGGGAGGGCGGCTACACCTTC,CASSQWREGGYTF
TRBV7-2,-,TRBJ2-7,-,TGTGCCAGCACCTCTACTTTCACCTACGAGCAGTACTTC,CASTSTFTYEQYF
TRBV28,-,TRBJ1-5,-,TGTGCCAGCAGAGAGACAGGCCCTAATCAGCCCCAGCATTTT,CASRETGPNQPQHF
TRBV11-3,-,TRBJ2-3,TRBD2,TGTGCCAGCAGCCGGGGGGGAGATACGCAGTATTTT,CASSRGGDTQYF
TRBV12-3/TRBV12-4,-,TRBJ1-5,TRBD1,TGTGCCACCCGACAGGGGGAGTATCAGCCCCAGCATTTT,CATRQGEYQPQHF
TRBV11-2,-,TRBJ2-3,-,TGTGCCAGCAGCATAGTAAGCACAGATACGCAGTATTTT,CASSIVSTDTQYF
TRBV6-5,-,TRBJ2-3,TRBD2,TGTGCCAGCAGTTACTCGCCTAGCGGAACAGATACGCAGTATTTT,CASSYSPSGTDTQYF
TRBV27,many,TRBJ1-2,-,TGTGCCAGCAGTTTTCAGGGTATCGATGGCTACACCTTC,CASSFQGIDGYTF
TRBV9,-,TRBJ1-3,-,TGTGCCAGCAGCGTAGAGCCTCAAAGCTCTGGAAACACCATATATTTT,CASSVEPQSSGNTIYF
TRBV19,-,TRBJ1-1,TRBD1,TGTGCCAGTAGTCGGGACAGAGCCCTGGGGGCTTTCTTT,CASSRDRALGAFF
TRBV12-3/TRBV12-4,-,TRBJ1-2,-,TGTGCCAGCAGCGGGACAAAAAACTATGGCTACACCTTC,CASSGTKNYGYTF
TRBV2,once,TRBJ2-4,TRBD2,TGTGCCAGCAGAATTAGCGGGAACATTCAGTACTTC,CASRISGNIQYF
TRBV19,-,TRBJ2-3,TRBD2,TGTGCCAGTAGTATTCGACTAGCGGGGGGGACTAGCACAGATACGCAGTATTTT,CASSIRLAGGTSTDTQYF
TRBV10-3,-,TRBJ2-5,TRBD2,TGTGCCGCAGGGACTAGCGGGGGTCAAGAGACCCAGTACTTC,CAAGTSGGQETQYF
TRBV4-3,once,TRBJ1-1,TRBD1,TGCGCCAGCAGCCAAGCAGGGACGGGACAGCTACCTGAAGCTTTCTTT,CASSQAGTGQLPEAFF
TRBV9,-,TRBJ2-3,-,TGTGCCAGCAGCGTAAGGGGCGGTCAGGAGGGGACTACGCAGTATTTT,CASSVRGGQEGTTQYF
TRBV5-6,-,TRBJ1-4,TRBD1,TGTGCCAGCAGCTCCCCTCCCGACAGGGAGAAACTGTTTTTT,CASSSPPDREKLFF
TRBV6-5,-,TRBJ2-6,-,TGTGCCAGCAGTTACCGGGTAACTGGAGCCAACGTCCTGACTTTC,CASSYRVTGANVLTF
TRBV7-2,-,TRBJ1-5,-,TGTGCCAGCAGCTTAGATCCGGGATATCAGCCCCAGCATTTT,CASSLDPGYQPQHF
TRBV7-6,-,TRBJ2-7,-,TGTGCCAGCAGCTTGGGGGGGGCCAAGAGAAGCAGCGAGCAGTACTTC,CASSLGGAKRSSEQYF
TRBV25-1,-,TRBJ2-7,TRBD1,TGTGCCAGCAGTAAACCGGGACAGAGTTACGAGCAGTACTTC,CASSKPGQSYEQYF
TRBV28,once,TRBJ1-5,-,TGTGCCAGCAGTTTCGACAGTTATAGCAATCAGCCCCAGCATTTT,CASSFDSYSNQPQHF
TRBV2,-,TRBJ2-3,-,TGTGCCAGCAGTGAGGCGAGGGGGGGCCGAAAGAGCACAGATACGCAGTATTTT,CASSEARGGRKSTDTQYF
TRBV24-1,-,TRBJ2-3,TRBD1,TGTGCCACCAGTGACCCCCGGGACAGGGCGCAGTATTTT,CATSDPRDRAQYF
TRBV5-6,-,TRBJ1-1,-,TGTGCCAGCAGCTTGGCGGGTCGTACTGAAGCTTTCTTT,CASSLAGRTEAFF
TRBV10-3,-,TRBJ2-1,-,TGTGCCATCAGTGAGTCGGCGCAGGGTTATGAGCAGTTCTTC,CAISESAQGYEQFF
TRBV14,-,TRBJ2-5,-,TGTGCCAGCAGCCAAATTATGCAGGCCCAGTACTTC,CASSQIMQAQYF
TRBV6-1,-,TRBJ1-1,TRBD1,TGTGCCAGCAGTGACAGGGGGTGGACTGAAGCTTTCTTT,CASSDRGWTEAFF
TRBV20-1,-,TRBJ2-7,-,TGCAGTGCTAGTTTCAGGGGTTACGAGCAGTACTTC,CSASFRGYEQYF
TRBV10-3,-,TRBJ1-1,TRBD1,TGTGCCATCAGTCTACAGGGGGCGAATCCGAACACTGAAGCTTTCTTT,CAISLQGANPNTEAFF
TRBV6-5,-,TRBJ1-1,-,TGTGCCAGCAGTTATGGTCAGGCTGAAGCTTTCTTT,CASSYGQAEAFF
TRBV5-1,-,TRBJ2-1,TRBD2,TGCGCCAGCAGCTCTACTCTGACTAGCGGGGGGCGGAGCTCCTACAATGAGCAGTTCTTC,CASSSTLTSGGRSSYNEQFF
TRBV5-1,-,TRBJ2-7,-,TGCGCCAGCAGCTTGAACGGAGACCACGAGCAGTACTTC,CASSLNGDHEQYF
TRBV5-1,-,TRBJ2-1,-,TGCGCCAGCAGCTTGACTGGGACTCCAGAGATCGATGAGCAGTTCTTC,CASSLTGTPEIDEQFF
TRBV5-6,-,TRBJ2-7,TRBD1,TGTGCCAGCAGCTGGGGACAGGGCTCCTACGAGCAGTACTTC,CASSWGQGSYEQYF
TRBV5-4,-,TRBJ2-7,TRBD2,TGTGCCAGCAGGTCCTTAAGTAGCGGGGCGGCCGAGCAGTACTTC,CASRSLSSGAAEQYF
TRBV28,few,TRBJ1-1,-,TGTGCCAGCATGGAGCAGAACACTGAAGCTTTCTTT,CASMEQNTEAFF
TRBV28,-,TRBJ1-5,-,TGTGCCAGCAGTTTATATCAGGGGACTAGCAATCAGCCCCAGCATTTT,CASSLYQGTSNQPQHF
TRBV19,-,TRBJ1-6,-,TGTGCCAGTAGTCCGCAAGGCGGGGGTTCACCCCTCCACTTT,CASSPQGGGSPLHF
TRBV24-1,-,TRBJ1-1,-,TGTGCCACCAGTGATTTGGGGGGGGCTCGAGCTTTCTTT,CATSDLGGARAFF
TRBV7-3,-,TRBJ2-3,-,TGTGCCAGCAGCCCCTCGAGGGGGGATACGCAGTATTTT,CASSPSRGDTQYF
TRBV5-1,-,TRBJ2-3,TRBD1,TGCGCCAGCAGCAAAGACAGGGGGCCTATGGATACGCAGTATTTT,CASSKDRGPMDTQYF
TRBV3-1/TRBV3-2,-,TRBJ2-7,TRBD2,TGTGCCAGCAGCCTGACTAGCGGGAATTCCTACGAGCAGTACTTC,CASSLTSGNSYEQYF
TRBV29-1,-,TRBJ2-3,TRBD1,TGCAGCGTTGGAGGGGGCAATGATCTCACAGATACGCAGTATTTT,CSVGGGNDLTDTQYF
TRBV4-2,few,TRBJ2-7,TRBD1,TGTGCCAGCAGCCAAGCAGAGACAGGGGCATGGGAGCAGTACTTC,CASSQAETGAWEQYF
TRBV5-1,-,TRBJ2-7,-,TGCGCCAGCAGCTTGGAGCAGGGGAGCTCCTACGAGCAGTACTTC,CASSLEQGSSYEQYF
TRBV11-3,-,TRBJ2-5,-,TGTGCCAGCAGCAGGAGGGCAGAAGAGACCCAGTACTTC,CASSRRAEETQYF
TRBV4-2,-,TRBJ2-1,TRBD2,TGTGCCAGCAGCCCCAGACTAGCGGGGGGACTCTACAATGAGCAGTTCTTC,CASSPRLAGGLYNEQFF
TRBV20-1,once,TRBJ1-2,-,TGCAGTGCTAGTGGGCAACCGACTTACTATGGCTACACCTTC,CSASGQPTYYGYTF
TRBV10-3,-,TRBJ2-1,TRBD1,TGTGCCATCCGAGACAGGGACGTAAATGAGCAGTTCTTC,CAIRDRDVNEQFF
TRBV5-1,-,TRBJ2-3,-,TGCGCCAGCAGCTTGGTTCGCAGGGGAAGCACAGATACGCAGTATTTT,CASSLVRRGSTDTQYF
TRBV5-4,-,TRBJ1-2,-,TGTGCCAGCAGCTTGGCGGGGAGCAAGAACTATGGCTACACCTTC,CASSLAGSKNYGYTF
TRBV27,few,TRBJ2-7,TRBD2,TGTGCCAGCAGCCAAGCGGGGGCCTGGTCCTACGAGCAGTACTTC,CASSQAGAWSYEQYF
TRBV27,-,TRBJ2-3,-,TGTGCCAGCAGATTCGACTATAGCACAGATACGCAGTATTTT,CASRFDYSTDTQYF